Listed here are 9 T cell receptor beta chains from one sample, sequenced in a study of cytomegalovirus exposure and HLA in healthy donors. The PCR made use of 60 Vbeta and 13 Jbeta primers. Libraries were prepared by immunoSEQ multiplex PCR; TCRdb keeps only in-frame clonotypes and omits some of them. The sample has over 150,000 clones, approximately 67% seen once. The sequencing sample was made of PBMCs. The receptors were gathered from a young woman in good health and CMV-seropositive.

The chain uses TRBV9 and TRBJ2-3; 8 positions match TRBD2. The CDR3 runs 16 residues. Trimming removed 0 bases from V and 1 base from J; junction bases left unmatched: 4. Germline assignment: CDR1 SGDLS and CDR2 YYNGEE. CDR3 in DNA: TGTGCCAGCAGCGTAGCGGATAGCGGGGGCACAGATACGCAGTATTTT. It is translated as CASSVADSGGTDTQYF. Combining the CDR3 with reference TRBV9 and TRBJ2-3 gives the whole variable domain DSGVTQTPKHLITATGQRVTLRCSPRSGDLSVYWYQQSLDQGLQFLIQYYNGEERAKGNILERFSAQQFPDLHSELNLSSLELGDSALYFCASSVADSGGTDTQYFGPGTRLTVL.

V gene TRBV7-9 combines with J gene TRBJ1-4; D remains ambiguous. The CDR3 runs 14 residues. Trimming removed 4 bases at V and 4 bases at J, with 10 bases between. From germline, CDR1 is SEHNR and CDR2 FQNEAQ (reference sequence). The CDR3 is CASSSLGINEKLFF. CDR3 nucleotides: TGTGCCAGCAGCTCTCTGGGCATTAATGAAAAACTGTTTTTT.

This clone appeared a few times. The CDR3 loop is CAWNRAGNTIYF. The CDR3 nucleotides read TGTGCCTGGAACAGGGCTGGAAACACCATATATTTT. V and J are TRBV30 and TRBJ1-3, with D maybe TRBD1 (6 bases). Germline loops: CDR1 GTSNPN, CDR2 SVGIG (reference sequence). CDR3 length: 12 amino acids. V lost 4 bases and J 2 bases, leaving 6 bases between the germline ends.

The chain joins TRBV7-2 to TRBJ2-7; TRBD1 agrees at 11 bases. This CDR3 spans 17 amino acids. CDR1 and CDR2 from the germline V gene are SGHTA and FQGNSA. Losses at the gene ends were 5 bases for V and 3 bases for J; bases not matched to a gene: 12. CDR3 amino acids: CASSLGQGAHLGYEQYF. The CDR3 DNA follows: TGTGCCAGCAGCCTTGGACAGGGGGCGCACCTTGGCTACGAGCAGTACTTC.

V is TRBV12-5 and J is TRBJ1-1; D ambiguous. CDR3 length: 14 amino acids. The V end lost 1 base, the J end lost 6 bases, and 12 bases lay between the germline ends. Germline CDR1 reads LGHNT; CDR2 reads FRNRAP. This CDR3 reads CASGLGHSFAEAFF. CDR3 DNA sequence: TGTGCTAGTGGTTTGGGGCATTCCTTCGCTGAAGCTTTCTTT.

V usage is TRBV5-6 and J usage is TRBJ1-6; 9 bases are shared with TRBD1. The germline V gene has CDR1 SGHDT and CDR2 YYEEEE. J gave up 8 bases and V 1 base, and 4 bases lay outside the gene matches. This CDR3 has 15 amino acids. The CDR3 sequence is CASSLWDRAYSPLHF. The DNA of the CDR3 is TGTGCCAGCAGCTTGTGGGACAGGGCCTATTCACCCCTCCACTTT.

This chain links TRBV28 with TRBJ1-5, with 10 positions matching TRBD1. The CDR3 length is 14 residues. Trimming took 4 bases from V and 9 from J; bases not matched to a gene: 6. From germline, CDR1 is MDHEN and CDR2 SYDVKM. The CDR3 protein is CASSSDRGQGPQHF. Here the CDR3 DNA reads TGTGCCAGCAGTTCCGACAGGGGGCAGGGGCCCCAGCATTTT.

The chain joins TRBV5-4 to TRBJ1-2; D not resolved. Trimming removed 2 bases at V and 5 bases at J, with 4 bases between. CDR1 is SGHNT and CDR2 is YYREEE in the germline V gene (reference sequence). This CDR3 has 11 residues. CDR3 nucleotide sequence: TGTGCCAGCAGCTTCGGGTATGGCTACACCTTC. Translated: CASSFGYGYTF.

This clone appeared once. This chain links TRBV18 with TRBJ1-1, with 9 bases that match TRBD1. J was trimmed by 4 bases and V by 5 bases; bases with no gene match: 14. CDR3 length: 17 residues. The germline V gene encodes CDR1 KGHSH and CDR2 LQKENI. CDR3 protein: CASSFSGTGSPITEAFF. CDR3 in DNA: TGTGCCAGCTCATTCTCCGGGACAGGGTCCCCAATCACTGAAGCTTTCTTT.